The present T cell receptor beta chain was sequenced within a study of shared clonotypes between healthy human individuals. V lost 1 base to trimming and J lost 4 bases, with 10 bases between them. The CDR3 is 14 amino acids. Germline assignment: CDR1 LGHNA and CDR2 YSLEER. Donors had no recently reported acute infections or vaccinations and were HIV-negative. Assay: immunoSEQ multiplex PCR; the TCRdb copy retains only in-frame clones and omits some. The sample carries approximately 500,000 clones, less than 85% recorded once. The clonotype was recovered from a middle-aged woman in good health. Some clones in this sample may be carry-over from other donors' samples. The chain joins TRBV4-3 to TRBJ1-2; no definite D call. The sequenced material came from PBMCs. As DNA, the CDR3 is TGCGCCAGCAGCCAAGTAGGAGGGAGCTATGGCTACACCTTC. This sequence encodes CASSQVGGSYGYTF.